This T cell receptor beta chain emerged from a study of blood T cell repertoires in COVID-19. Study members were between roughly 18 and 100 years old and lived in some 26 US regions. In assigning cohorts, the study relied on participant-reported clinical history. Two negative PCRs, clearance, or symptom resolution had been documented for recovered Cohort 3 donors. Germline V lookup: CDR1 MDHEN, CDR2 SYDVKM. Trimming shortened V by 4 bases and J by 0 bases, and 9 bases separated the two germline ends. The CDR3 covers 15 residues. Study processing details: Amplified reference gene primers provided the basis for estimating nucleated cell counts. Sequencing used immunoSEQ multiplex PCR; TCRdb keeps in-frame clones, though not all of them. The DNA gave D and trimming, while V, J and clone size come from that table. The sample contains roughly 250,000 clones, approximately 83% of which appear only once.

The rearrangement joins TRBV28 to TRBJ2-2; D may be TRBD1 (5 bases). The clonotype originates from a woman in her 30s who had recovered from COVID-19. The sequenced material came from PBMCs or T cells enriched from blood (not recorded which). The CDR3 sequence: CASSSQGPNTGELFF. The DNA of the CDR3 is TGTGCCAGCAGTTCCCAGGGCCCGAACACCGGGGAGCTGTTTTTT.